This TCR beta chain was obtained from a study of cytomegalovirus exposure and HLA in healthy donors (dated by TCRdb to the late 2010s). Study-level background: A later analysis indicated that the 120 or so validation repertoires were generated on the platform also employed for the approximately 700 repertoires of the first cohort. High-throughput TCR immunosequencing, statistical association of individual TCRs with disease status, and machine learning were combined to predict cytomegalovirus infection status. The study aimed to test whether signatures of past pathogen exposure could be identified by cataloging public T cell receptors. Besides the first cohort of approximately 670 subjects, a separate validation cohort made up of over 100 different subjects was used.

The donors were included in the validation cohort of roughly 130 subjects, a group kept apart from the roughly 690-subject first cohort. With respect to this clone: Its antigen specificity is not known. Base-call qualities are not available, and no considerably larger clone is one nucleotide away.

V is pared back by 7 bases and J by 0 bases, with 15 bases lying between the germline termini. The germline V gene sets CDR1 to SQVTM and CDR2 to ANQGSEA. Including cysteine and phenylalanine, the CDR3 has 14 amino acids. Here the CDR3 DNA is all that survives: 42 bases in frame from base 1. The investigation overall reported the following: The classifier was reported to diagnose cytomegalovirus status with high specificity and sensitivity in both the original cohort and the validation cohort. Subsequent analysis determined that TCRs grouped into clusters in the first cohort also showed a tendency toward co-occurrence across the 120 validation repertoires, and about 94% of cluster scores exceeded 0. In the study, approximately 150 TCR beta chains were listed as associated with cytomegalovirus. Across donors, most TCR sequences were observed very rarely, whereas some public TCRs were present in many individuals. All 130 or so repertoires were used to score co-occurrence in the validation cohort in a later analysis, because that analysis had no HLA typing for the cohort. In vitro tests confirmed that a few of the cytomegalovirus-associated TCR beta chains recognize cytomegalovirus antigens. The authors suggested that the approach could potentially be generalized to other disease states and immunological phenotypes.

Libraries were made using the immunoSEQ multiplex PCR assay. The authors' analysis ran thus. To diagnose cytomegalovirus status from the catalog of TCR beta chain sequences, a statistical classification framework was built. TCRdb's version of the immuneACCESS table is confined to in-frame rearrangements and falls short of the full clone set. An unresolved V gene accounts for under half of the shortfall where checked; the remainder is of unknown origin. The V and J calls and the clone size are those of that table, but D and trimming were determined from the DNA. This sample comprises more than 200,000 clones, about 90% of them detected only once. The leading ten clones occupy more than 10% of the sample.

This TCR came from a man aged 18 to 30 in good health and CMV-seropositive. The sequenced sample consisted of PBMCs. Recombination joined TRBV29-1 with TRBJ1-1; TRBD1 is a possible D gene, resting on 5 matching bases. The DNA reads TGCAGCGATGGGGGGTCGGAAATGAACACTGAAGCTTTCTTT. It specifies CSDGGSEMNTEAFF.